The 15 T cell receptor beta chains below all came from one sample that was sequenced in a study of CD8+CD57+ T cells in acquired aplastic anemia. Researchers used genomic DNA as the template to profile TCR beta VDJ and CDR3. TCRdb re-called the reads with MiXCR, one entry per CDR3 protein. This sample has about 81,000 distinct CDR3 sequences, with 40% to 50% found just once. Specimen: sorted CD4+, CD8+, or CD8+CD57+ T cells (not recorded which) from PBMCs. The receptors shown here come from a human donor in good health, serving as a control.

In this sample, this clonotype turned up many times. The CDR3 spells CASSIDSQPNEKLFF. In nucleotides, the CDR3 is TGTGCCAGTAGTATAGATTCACAGCCTAATGAAAAACTGTTTTTT. The V and J genes are TRBV19 and TRBJ1-4; D call uncertain. The CDR3 is 15 amino acids. Trimming pared 0 bases from V and 3 bases from J, leaving 8 bases between. The germline V gene has CDR1 LNHDA and CDR2 SQIVND (reference sequence).

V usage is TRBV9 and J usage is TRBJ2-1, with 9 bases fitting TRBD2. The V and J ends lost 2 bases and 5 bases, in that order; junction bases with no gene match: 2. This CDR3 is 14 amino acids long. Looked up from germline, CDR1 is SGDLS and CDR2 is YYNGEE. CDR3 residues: CASSVSSGDNEQFF. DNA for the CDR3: TGTGCCAGCAGCGTTTCTAGCGGGGACAATGAGCAGTTCTTC.

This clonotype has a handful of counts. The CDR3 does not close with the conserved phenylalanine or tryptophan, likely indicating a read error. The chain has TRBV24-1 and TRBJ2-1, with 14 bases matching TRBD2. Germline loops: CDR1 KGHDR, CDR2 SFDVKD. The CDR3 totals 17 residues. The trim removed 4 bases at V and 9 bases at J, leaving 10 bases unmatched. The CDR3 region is CATSDETSGGAGSEQFL. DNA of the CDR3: TGTGCCACCAGTGACGAGACTAGCGGGGGGGCCGGTAGTGAGCAGTTCCTC.

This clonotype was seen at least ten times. The chain's CDR3 is CASSLGAGGSYEQYF. CDR3 nucleotide sequence: TGTGCCAGCAGTTTGGGAGCGGGGGGGTCCTACGAGCAGTACTTC. The chain combines TRBV12-3 or TRBV12-4 with TRBJ2-7; 10 bases are a match to TRBD2. This CDR3 spans 15 amino acids. V shed 3 bases and J 1 base; nucleotides not matched to a gene: 3.

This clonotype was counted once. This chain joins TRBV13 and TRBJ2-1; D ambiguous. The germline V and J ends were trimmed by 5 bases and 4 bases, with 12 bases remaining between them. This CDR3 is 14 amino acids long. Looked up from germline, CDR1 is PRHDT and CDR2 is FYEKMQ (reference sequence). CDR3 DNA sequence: TGTGCCAGCAGCGCTAGTCGCGGATACAATGAGCAGTTCTTC. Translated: CASSASRGYNEQFF.

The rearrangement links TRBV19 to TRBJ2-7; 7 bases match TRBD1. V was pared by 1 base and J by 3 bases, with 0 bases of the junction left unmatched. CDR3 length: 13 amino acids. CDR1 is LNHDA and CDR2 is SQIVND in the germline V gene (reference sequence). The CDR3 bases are TGTGCCAGTAGTATAGGACAGGGCTACGAGCAGTACTTC. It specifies CASSIGQGYEQYF.

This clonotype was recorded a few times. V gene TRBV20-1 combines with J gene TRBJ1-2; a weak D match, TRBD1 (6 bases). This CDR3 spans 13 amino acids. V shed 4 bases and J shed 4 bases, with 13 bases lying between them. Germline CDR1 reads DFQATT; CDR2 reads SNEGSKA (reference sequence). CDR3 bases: TGCAGTGCTATCGCGCAGGGGAGCTATGGCTACACCTTC. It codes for CSAIAQGSYGYTF.

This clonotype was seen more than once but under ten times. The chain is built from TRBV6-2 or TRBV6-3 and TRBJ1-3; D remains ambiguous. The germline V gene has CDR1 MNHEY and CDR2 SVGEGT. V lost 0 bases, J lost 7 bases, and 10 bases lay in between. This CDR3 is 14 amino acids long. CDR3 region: CASSYSGKGNTIYF. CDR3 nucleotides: TGTGCCAGCAGTTACTCGGGAAAAGGGAACACCATATATTTT.

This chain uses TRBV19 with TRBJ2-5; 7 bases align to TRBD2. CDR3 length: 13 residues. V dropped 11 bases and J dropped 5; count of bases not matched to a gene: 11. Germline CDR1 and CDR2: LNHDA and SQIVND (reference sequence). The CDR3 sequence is CAWSDGGGETQYF. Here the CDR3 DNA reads TGTGCCTGGAGTGATGGGGGAGGGGAGACCCAGTACTTC.

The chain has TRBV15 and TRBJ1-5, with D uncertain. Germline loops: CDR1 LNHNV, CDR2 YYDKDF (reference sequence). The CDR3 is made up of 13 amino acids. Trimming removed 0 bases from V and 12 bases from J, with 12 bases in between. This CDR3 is CATSRDSTANQHF. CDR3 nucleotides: TGTGCCACCAGCAGAGATAGTACAGCTAACCAGCATTTT. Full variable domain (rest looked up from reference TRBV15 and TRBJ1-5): DAMVIQNPRYQVTQFGKPVTLSCSQTLNHNVMYWYQQKSSQAPKLLFHYYDKDFNNEADTPDNFQSRRPNTSFCFLDIRSPGLGDTAMYLCATSRDSTANQHFGDGTRLSIL.

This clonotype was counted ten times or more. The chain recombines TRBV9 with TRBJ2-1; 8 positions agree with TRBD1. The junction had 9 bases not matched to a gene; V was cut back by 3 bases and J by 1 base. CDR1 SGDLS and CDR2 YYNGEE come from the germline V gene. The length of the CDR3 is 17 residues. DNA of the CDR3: TGTGCCAGCAGCGACCCCTGGCAGGGGGCTTCCTACAATGAGCAGTTCTTC. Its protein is CASSDPWQGASYNEQFF. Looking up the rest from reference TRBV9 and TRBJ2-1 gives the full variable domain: DSGVTQTPKHLITATGQRVTLRCSPRSGDLSVYWYQQSLDQGLQFLIQYYNGEERAKGNILERFSAQQFPDLHSELNLSSLELGDSALYFCASSDPWQGASYNEQFFGPGTRLTVL.

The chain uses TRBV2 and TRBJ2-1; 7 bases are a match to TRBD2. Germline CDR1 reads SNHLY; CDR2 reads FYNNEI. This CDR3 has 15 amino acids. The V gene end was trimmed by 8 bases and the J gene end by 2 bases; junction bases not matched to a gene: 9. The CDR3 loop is CASWDGRGAYNEQFF. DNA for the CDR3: TGTGCCAGCTGGGATGGACGGGGGGCCTACAATGAGCAGTTCTTC. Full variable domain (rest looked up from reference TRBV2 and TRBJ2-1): EPEVTQTPSHQVTQMGQEVILRCVPISNHLYFYWYRQILGQKVEFLVSFYNNEISEKSEIFDDQFSVERPDGSNFTLKIRSTKLEDSAMYFCASWDGRGAYNEQFFGPGTRLTVL.

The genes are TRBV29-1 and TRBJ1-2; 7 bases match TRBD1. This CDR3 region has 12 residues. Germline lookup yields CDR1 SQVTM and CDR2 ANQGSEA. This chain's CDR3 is CAGTEANYGYTF. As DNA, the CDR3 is TGCGCCGGGACAGAGGCTAACTATGGCTACACCTTC.

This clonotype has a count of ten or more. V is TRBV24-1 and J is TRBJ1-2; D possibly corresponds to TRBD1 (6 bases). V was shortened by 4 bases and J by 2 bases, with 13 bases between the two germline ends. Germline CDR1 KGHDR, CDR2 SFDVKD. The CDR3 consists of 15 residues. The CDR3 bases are TGTGCCACCAGTGACCCATTGACAGGAAACTATGGCTACACCTTC. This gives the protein CATSDPLTGNYGYTF.

The CDR3 DNA reads as TGTGCCAGCAGCATTACAGGGGGCGGCGGCTACACCTTC. Its translation: CASSITGGGGYTF. The V call is TRBV6-4, the J call TRBJ1-2, with TRBD1 matching over 9 bases. Per germline, CDR1 MRHNA and CDR2 SNTAGT. This CDR3 region has 13 residues. The trim removed 6 bases at V and 8 bases at J, leaving 7 bases unmatched.